This T cell receptor beta chain was captured by sequencing in a study of T cells in Graves' hyperthyroidism and ophthalmopathy. This clonotype was picked up a small number of times. Amplification of TCR beta CDR3 regions was performed using RNA transcripts as template. First-round RT-PCR targeting the TCR CDR3 was performed with the HTBI primer set. Using its own MiXCR run on the multiplex PCR reads, TCRdb lists one record per CDR3 protein. Of approximately 600,000 distinct CDR3 sequences listed, approximately 15% were seen once; the top ten hold 4.5% to 6%. The length of the CDR3 is 13 residues. V was clipped by 6 bases and J by 8 bases, with 13 bases between them. The germline CDR1 and CDR2 sequences are MDHEN and SYDVKM. For the diagnoses, clinical symptoms, serum thyroxine and TRAb, thyroid ultrasound and orbital computed tomography were used. Predating any ophthalmopathy symptoms, the blood sample was taken at first hyperthyroidism diagnosis.

This clonotype was sampled from a woman in her thirties with Graves' hyperthyroidism that later progressed to Graves' ophthalmopathy. Material for sequencing was blood. V gene TRBV28 combines with J gene TRBJ1-4; D remains ambiguous. The CDR3 DNA follows: TGTGCCAGCAGGCGCGGCTCTTACGAAAAACTGTTTTTT. This encodes CASRRGSYEKLFF.